This T cell receptor beta chain was recovered during a study of cytomegalovirus exposure and HLA in healthy donors. The wider study: A subsequent analysis stated that the 120 or so validation repertoires were run on the same platform as the approximately 710 first-cohort repertoires.

Some clones are missing from TCRdb's copy, which holds only in-frame ones; the method was immunoSEQ multiplex PCR. The table shows about 240,000 clones, with about 86% occurring only once. Germline values: CDR1 LNHNV, CDR2 YYDKDF (reference sequence). Trimming cost V 0 bases and J 4 bases, with 12 bases left between them. The CDR3 runs to 15 residues. The sequencing input was PBMCs. The chain recombines TRBV15 with TRBJ2-5, with a possible D match to TRBD2 (5 bases). This sequence was found in a woman in her twenties or thirties in good health and CMV-seropositive. CDR3 sequence reads: CATSRDATEGETQYF. Written as DNA, the CDR3 is TGTGCCACCAGCAGAGATGCGACTGAGGGAGAGACCCAGTACTTC.